In this sample, the clone carrying this TCR beta chain turned up many times. The sample belongs to a study of T cells in Graves' hyperthyroidism and ophthalmopathy. PBMCs came from 10 ml fresh peripheral blood. The CDR3 loop spans 14 amino acids. Germline V lookup: CDR1 SGHRS, CDR2 YFSETQ. Trimming took off 3 bases at V and 4 bases at J, with 12 bases between the two ends. TCR beta CDR3 sequences were amplified from RNA transcripts. The HTBI primer set was used in a first-round RT-PCR of the TCR CDR3. TCRdb reprocessed the multiplex PCR reads via MiXCR and lists one record per CDR3 protein. The sample yields approximately 400,000 distinct CDR3 sequences, more than 15% seen once.

The sequence was collected from a woman under 30 with Graves' hyperthyroidism. The chain joins TRBV5-1 to TRBJ2-3; maybe TRBD2 (5 bases). The sequenced sample consisted of blood. CDR3 nucleotides: TGCGCCAGCAGCTCCCTCTGGGGAGCAGATACGCAGTATTTT. Translation: CASSSLWGADTQYF.